This T cell receptor (beta chain) was recovered during a study of blood T cell repertoires in COVID-19. Overall study: From T cells, B-cell-depleted T cells, or PBMCs came the material, which was cDNA or gDNA.

Germline assignment: CDR1 SNHLY and CDR2 FYNNEI. The length of the CDR3 is 14 residues. The V end was cut by 4 bases, the J end by 2 bases, with 9 bases between. As processed by the authors: Reference gene primer amplification gave nucleated cell count estimates. Repertoires were generated with immunoSEQ multiplex PCR, while TCRdb's copy carries only in-frame clones and drops some. V, J and clone size were drawn from that table, and D and trimming were deduced from the DNA. The sample lists 250,000 to 350,000 clones, more than 85% seen once, with around 18% in the top ten. The sample was PBMCs or T cells enriched from blood (not recorded which). This rearrangement joins TRBV2 to TRBJ1-5, with D perhaps matching TRBD1 (5 bases). The TCR was taken from a woman aged 25 to 39 who had recovered from COVID-19. The CDR3 reads CASSVSQGNQPQHF. CDR3 nucleotide sequence: TGTGCCAGCAGTGTTTCACAGGGCAATCAGCCCCAGCATTTT.